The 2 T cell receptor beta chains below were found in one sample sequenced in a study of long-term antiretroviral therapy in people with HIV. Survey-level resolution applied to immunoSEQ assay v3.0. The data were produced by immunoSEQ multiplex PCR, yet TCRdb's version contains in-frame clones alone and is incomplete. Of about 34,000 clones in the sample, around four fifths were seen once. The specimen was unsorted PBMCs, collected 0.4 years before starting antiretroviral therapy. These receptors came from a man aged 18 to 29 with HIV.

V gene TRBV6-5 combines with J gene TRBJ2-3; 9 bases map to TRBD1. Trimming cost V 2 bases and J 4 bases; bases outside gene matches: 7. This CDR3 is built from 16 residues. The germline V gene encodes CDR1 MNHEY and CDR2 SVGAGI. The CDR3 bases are TGTGCCAGCAGTTACCAGGGGACAGGGTACCCAGATACGCAGTATTTT. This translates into CASSYQGTGYPDTQYF.

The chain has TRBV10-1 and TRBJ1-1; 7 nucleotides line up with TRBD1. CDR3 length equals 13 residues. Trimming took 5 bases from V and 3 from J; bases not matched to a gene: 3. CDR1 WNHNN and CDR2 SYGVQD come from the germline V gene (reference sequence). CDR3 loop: CASSRTGDTEAFF. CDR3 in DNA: TGCGCCAGCAGTCGAACAGGGGACACTGAAGCTTTCTTT.